This T cell receptor beta chain was observed in a study of CDR3 diversity in severe acne (dated by TCRdb to the late 2010s). To prepare the library, PCR was applied. TCRdb lists the instrument as Illumina HiSeq 2000. The public reads were reanalyzed by TCRdb: fastp trimming at Q25, MiXCR alignment, in-frame beta chains only. Identical CDR3 proteins give one entry, which carries the most common genes and DNA. The sample table holds 90,000 or so distinct CDR3 sequences, of which over 45% were seen once. The top ten hold 10% of the sample. Points on this clonotype: It lacks a known antigen. One base away there is no much larger clone; base qualities are not given.

The CDR3 runs 11 amino acids, cysteine and phenylalanine included. The CDR3 DNA has 33 bases and is translated from base 1. V gives up 2 bases and J gives up 8 bases, and the segment between their germline ends measures 5 bases. CDR1 and CDR2, looked up from the germline V gene, are SNHLY and FYNNEI. Recombination linked TRBV2 to TRBJ2-3, with no confidently assigned D gene. This receptor was taken from a male donor in good health, serving as a control. Sequencing was done on a sample of blood. Here the CDR3 is given as CASSEFGTQYF. The DNA sequence is given as TGTGCCAGCAGTGAATTCGGTACGCAGTATTTT.